This record concerns one TCR beta chain sequence. Its antigen is unknown. Unique molecular identifiers were incorporated during preparation of the TCRbeta library. TCRdb reanalysed the PCR reads using MiXCR and keeps one entry per CDR3 protein. Of roughly 420,000 distinct CDR3 sequences listed, around 16% are singletons. These data are taken from a study of T-cell reconstitution after alpha-beta-depleted transplantation in children. Notes on the study in general: It was newly produced T cells that mostly accounted for T-cell counts and diversity one year after transplant. By about two months after transplant, alpha-beta T cells reportedly arose from several hundred graft clones that had expanded. The study traced high day-60 TCRbeta diversity in some patients to surviving recipient T cells and thymic progenitors.

Trimming left V 6 bases short and J 1 base short, with 8 bases between. The V gene's germline CDR1 is KGHDR and CDR2 SFDVKD. The CDR3 runs 13 residues. Specimen: PBMCs, mostly from graft donor cells, collected 360 days after TCRalphabeta/CD19-depleted stem cell transplant. V is TRBV24-1 and J is TRBJ2-5; D uncertain. The TCR comes from a boy in the first two years of life who had a stem cell transplant for Wiskott-Aldrich syndrome, so the T cells may come from the graft donor. The CDR3 sequence: CATSRTLQETQYF. The CDR3 DNA is TGTGCCACCAGTCGGACGCTCCAAGAGACCCAGTACTTC.